The clone carrying this T cell receptor (beta chain) came up once. Its antigen is currently unknown. These data originate in a study of cytomegalovirus exposure and HLA in healthy donors. Measured with immunoSEQ multiplex PCR; TCRdb has only the in-frame clones, and not every one. Of about 63,000 clones listed, about 90% are singletons. Study results and caveats: Subsequent analysis found a tendency for first-cohort TCR clusters to co-occur within the approximately 130 validation repertoires. The study found most TCR sequences rare, yet found some public TCRs in many donors.

V lost 0 bases and J lost 0, with 5 bases in between. Germline lookup yields CDR1 LNHNV and CDR2 YYDKDF (reference sequence). CDR3 length: 14 residues. Sequenced: PBMCs. The chain links TRBV15 to TRBJ1-2; no definite D call. The sequence was collected from a young woman in good health and CMV-seronegative. The CDR3 loop is CATSRETTNYGYTF. DNA of the CDR3: TGTGCCACCAGCAGAGAAACAACTAACTATGGCTACACCTTC.